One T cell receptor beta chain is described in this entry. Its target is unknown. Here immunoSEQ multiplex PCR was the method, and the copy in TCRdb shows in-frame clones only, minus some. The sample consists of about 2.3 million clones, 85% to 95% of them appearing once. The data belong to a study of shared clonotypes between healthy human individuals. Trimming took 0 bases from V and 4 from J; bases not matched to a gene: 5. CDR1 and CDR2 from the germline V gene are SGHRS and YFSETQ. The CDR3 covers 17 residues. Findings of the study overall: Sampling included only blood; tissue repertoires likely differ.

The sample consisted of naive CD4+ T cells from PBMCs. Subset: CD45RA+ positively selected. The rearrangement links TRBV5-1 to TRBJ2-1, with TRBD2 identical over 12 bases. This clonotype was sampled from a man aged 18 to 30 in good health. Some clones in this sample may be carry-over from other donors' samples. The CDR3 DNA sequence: TGCGCCAGCAGCTTGGATTTACTAGCGGGAGGATACAATGAGCAGTTCTTC. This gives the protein CASSLDLLAGGYNEQFF. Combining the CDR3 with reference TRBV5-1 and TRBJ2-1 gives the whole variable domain KAGVTQTPRYLIKTRGQQVTLSCSPISGHRSVSWYQQTPGQGLQFLFEYFSETQRNKGNFPGRFSGRQFSNSRSEMNVSTLELGDSALYLCASSLDLLAGGYNEQFFGPGTRLTVL.